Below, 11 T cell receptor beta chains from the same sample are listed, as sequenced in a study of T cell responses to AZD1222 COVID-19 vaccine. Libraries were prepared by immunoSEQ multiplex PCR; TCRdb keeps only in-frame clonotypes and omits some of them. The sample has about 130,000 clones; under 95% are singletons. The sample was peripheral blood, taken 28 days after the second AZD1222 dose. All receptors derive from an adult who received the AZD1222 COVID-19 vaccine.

As DNA, the CDR3 is TGTGCCAGCAGTGAATTACTGGACAGGGTGAATGAGCAGTTCTTC. Its protein is CASSELLDRVNEQFF. J is TRBJ2-1 and V is TRBV6-1, with 8 bases that match TRBD1. CDR1 and CDR2 from the germline V gene are MNHNS and SASEGT. CDR3 length: 15 amino acids. The trim removed 2 bases at V and 7 bases at J, leaving 7 bases unmatched.

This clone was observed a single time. The CDR3 sequence: CASSVRDPPGNTIYF. The CDR3, as DNA: TGTGCCAGCAGCGTAAGAGACCCCCCTGGAAACACCATATATTTT. The chain employs TRBV9 and TRBJ1-3, with D uncertain. V was pared by 1 base and J by 2 bases, with 10 bases between. Germline loops: CDR1 SGDLS, CDR2 YYNGEE. The CDR3 loop spans 15 amino acids.

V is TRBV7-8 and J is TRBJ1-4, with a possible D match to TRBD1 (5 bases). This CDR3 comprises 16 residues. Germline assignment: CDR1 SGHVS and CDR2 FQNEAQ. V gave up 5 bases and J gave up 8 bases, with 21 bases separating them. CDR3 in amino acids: CASSQGPEGLREKLFF. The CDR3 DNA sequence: TGTGCCAGCAGCCAGGGTCCTGAGGGTTTAAGAGAAAAACTGTTTTTT. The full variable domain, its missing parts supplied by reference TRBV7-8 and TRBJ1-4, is GAGVSQSPRYKVAKRGQDVALRCDPISGHVSLFWYQQALGQGPEFLTYFQNEAQLDKSGLPSDRFFAERPEGSVSTLKIQRTQQEDSAVYLCASSQGPEGLREKLFFGSGTQLSVL.

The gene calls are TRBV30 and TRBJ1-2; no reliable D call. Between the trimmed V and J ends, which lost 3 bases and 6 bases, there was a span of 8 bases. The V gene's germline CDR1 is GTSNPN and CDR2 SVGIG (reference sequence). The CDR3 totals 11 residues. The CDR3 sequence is CAWRVGNGYTF. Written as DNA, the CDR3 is TGTGCCTGGAGGGTGGGGAATGGCTACACCTTC.

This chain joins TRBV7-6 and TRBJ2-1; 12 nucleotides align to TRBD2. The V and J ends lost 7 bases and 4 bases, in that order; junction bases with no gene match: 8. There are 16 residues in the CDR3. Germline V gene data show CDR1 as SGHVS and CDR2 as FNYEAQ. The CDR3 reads CASTPGLAGTYNEQFF. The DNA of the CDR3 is TGTGCCAGCACCCCCGGACTAGCGGGGACTTACAATGAGCAGTTCTTC.

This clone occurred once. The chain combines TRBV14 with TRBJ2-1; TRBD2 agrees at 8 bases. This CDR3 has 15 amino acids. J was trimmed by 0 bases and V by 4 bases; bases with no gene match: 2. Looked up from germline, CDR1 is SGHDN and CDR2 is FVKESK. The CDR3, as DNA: TGTGCCAGCAGCCCTCTAGCGGGCTCCTACAATGAGCAGTTCTTC. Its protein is CASSPLAGSYNEQFF.

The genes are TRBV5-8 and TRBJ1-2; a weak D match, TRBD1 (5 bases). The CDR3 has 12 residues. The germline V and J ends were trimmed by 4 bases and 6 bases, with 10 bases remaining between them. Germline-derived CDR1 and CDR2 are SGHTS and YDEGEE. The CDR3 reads CASSQTRDGYTF. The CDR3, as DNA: TGTGCCAGCAGCCAAACCAGGGATGGCTACACCTTC.

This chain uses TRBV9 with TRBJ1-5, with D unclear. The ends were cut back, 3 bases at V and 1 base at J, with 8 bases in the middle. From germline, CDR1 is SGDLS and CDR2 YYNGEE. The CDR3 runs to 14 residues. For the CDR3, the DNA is TGTGCCAGCAGCGGGGCGCGCAGCAATCAGCCCCAGCATTTT. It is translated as CASSGARSNQPQHF.

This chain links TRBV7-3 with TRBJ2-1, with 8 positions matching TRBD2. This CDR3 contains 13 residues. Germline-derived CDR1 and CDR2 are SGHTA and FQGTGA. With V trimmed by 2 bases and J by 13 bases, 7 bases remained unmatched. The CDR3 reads CASSLGGSGTQFF. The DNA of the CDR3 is TGTGCCAGCAGCTTAGGGGGTAGCGGGACTCAGTTCTTC.

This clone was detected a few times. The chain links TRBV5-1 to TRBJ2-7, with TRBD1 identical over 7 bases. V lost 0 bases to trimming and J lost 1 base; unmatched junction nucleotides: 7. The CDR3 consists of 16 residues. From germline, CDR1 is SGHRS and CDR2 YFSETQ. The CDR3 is CASSLGGTAVSYEQYF. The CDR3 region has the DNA TGCGCCAGCAGCTTGGGAGGGACAGCCGTATCCTACGAGCAGTACTTC.

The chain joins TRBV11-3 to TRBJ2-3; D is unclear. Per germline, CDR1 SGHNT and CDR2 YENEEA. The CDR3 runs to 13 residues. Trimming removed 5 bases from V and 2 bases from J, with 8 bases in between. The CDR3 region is CASSIFPTDTQYF. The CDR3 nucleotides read TGTGCCAGCAGCATCTTTCCCACAGATACGCAGTATTTT.